This T cell receptor beta chain was captured in a study of blood T cells in healthy people across ages. PBMCs numbering at least 6.5 million were isolated per sample. PCR was performed a second time for roughly 7 to 11 cycles using a sample-barcoded 5' primer and a J-beta primer mix. From the 5' RACE reads, TCRdb called clonotypes with MiXCR, one entry per CDR3 protein. The sample lists approximately 1.5 million distinct CDR3 sequences; less than 45% were seen once. About this clonotype: The antigen remains undetermined.

Germline trimming cut 3 bases from V and 7 bases from J; bases unmatched to any gene: 12. Germline CDR1 reads SGHRS; CDR2 reads YFSETQ. CDR3 length: 15 residues. The study's findings and limits: CMV status of donors was not determined, possibly confounding expanded clonotype changes. Diversity estimates drawn from one million T cells were deemed underestimates. Observed TCR beta diversity per million T cells went down as age went up. This fall followed a roughly linear course with age.

Sample: blood. This receptor was identified in a woman between 18 and 30 years old in good health. The chain uses TRBV5-1 and TRBJ2-7; 8 bases are shared with TRBD1. The CDR3 spells CASSSWTGPYDEQYF. The CDR3 DNA follows: TGCGCCAGCAGCTCTTGGACAGGGCCCTACGATGAGCAGTACTTC.